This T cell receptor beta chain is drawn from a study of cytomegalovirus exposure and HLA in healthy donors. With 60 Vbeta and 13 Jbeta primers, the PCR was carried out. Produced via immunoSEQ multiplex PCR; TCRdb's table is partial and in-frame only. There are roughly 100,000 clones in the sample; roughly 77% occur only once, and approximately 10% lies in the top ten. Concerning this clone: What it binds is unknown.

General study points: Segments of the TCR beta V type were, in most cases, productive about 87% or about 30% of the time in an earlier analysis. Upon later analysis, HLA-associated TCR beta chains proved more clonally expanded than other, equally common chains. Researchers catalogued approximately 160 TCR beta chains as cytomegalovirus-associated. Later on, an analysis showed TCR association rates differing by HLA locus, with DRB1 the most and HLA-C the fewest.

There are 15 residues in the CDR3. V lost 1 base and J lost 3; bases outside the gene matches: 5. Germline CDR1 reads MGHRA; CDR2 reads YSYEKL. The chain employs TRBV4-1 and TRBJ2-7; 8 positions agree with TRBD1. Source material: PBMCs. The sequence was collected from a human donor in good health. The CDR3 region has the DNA TGCGCCAGCAGCCAAGCCCCAGGGGGCCTCTACGAGCAGTACTTC. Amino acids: CASSQAPGGLYEQYF.